This entry features one T cell receptor (beta chain) sequence. This record comes from a study of blood T cell repertoires in COVID-19. As for the study in general: Material from acute and convalescent COVID-19 was sourced from the United States, Italy and Spain. Nucleic acid was either cDNA or gDNA, and it came from T cells, B-cell-depleted T cells, or PBMCs.

In the study's own analysis: Cell counts per sample came from amplifying reference gene primers. TCRdb's table, derived via immunoSEQ multiplex PCR, lists solely in-frame clones and lacks some. V and J calls plus clone size are reproduced from that table; the DNA served to infer D and trimming. The sample includes about 280,000 clones, about 82% of them seen just once. The CDR3 spans 15 residues. V was shortened by 2 bases and J by 6 bases, with 16 bases between the two germline ends. CDR1 is SGHTA and CDR2 is FQGNSA in the germline V gene. Sequenced input: peripheral blood. The rearrangement links TRBV7-2 to TRBJ1-1, with a possible D match to TRBD1 (5 bases). This receptor was obtained from a man aged 50 to 60 with active or convalescent COVID-19. CDR3 sequence: CASSLKGGGQAEAFF. The CDR3 DNA follows: TGTGCCAGCAGCTTAAAGGGCGGGGGTCAGGCTGAAGCTTTCTTT.